This entry is about one T cell receptor beta chain. These data come from a study of blood T cell repertoires in COVID-19. Looking at the study overall: COVID-19 samples collected from the United States, Italy and Spain covered acute and convalescent phases. The cDNA or gDNA used as material had been derived from T cells, B-cell-depleted T cells, or PBMCs.

In the original processing: It was from reference gene primer amplification that nucleated cell counts were estimated. Repertoires were generated with immunoSEQ multiplex PCR, while TCRdb's copy carries only in-frame clones and drops some. V and J calls and clone size are those listed in that table; D and trimming were worked out from the DNA. The table includes more than 150,000 clones, about nine tenths detected once. The length of the CDR3 is 15 residues. V gave up 4 bases and J gave up 6 bases; unmatched junction bases: 7. The germline gives CDR1 MNHEY, CDR2 SVGAGI. The sequence was obtained from a man between 65 and 85 years old with active or convalescent COVID-19. This chain joins TRBV6-5 and TRBJ1-1, with 11 positions matching TRBD1. The sequenced sample consisted of peripheral blood. The CDR3 sequence: CASSLRTGGASEAFF. Here the CDR3 DNA reads TGTGCCAGCAGTTTACGGACAGGGGGCGCCTCTGAAGCTTTCTTT.